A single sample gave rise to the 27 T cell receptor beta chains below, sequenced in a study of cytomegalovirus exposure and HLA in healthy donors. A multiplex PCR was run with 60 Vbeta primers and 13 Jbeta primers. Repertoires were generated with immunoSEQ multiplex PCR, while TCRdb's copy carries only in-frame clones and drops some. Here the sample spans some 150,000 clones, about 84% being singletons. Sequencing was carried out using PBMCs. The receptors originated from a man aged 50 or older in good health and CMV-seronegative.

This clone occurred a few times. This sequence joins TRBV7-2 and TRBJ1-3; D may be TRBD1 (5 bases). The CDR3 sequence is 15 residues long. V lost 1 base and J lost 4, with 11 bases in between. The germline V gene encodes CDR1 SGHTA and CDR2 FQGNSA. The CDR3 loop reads CASSLVGGKGNTIYF. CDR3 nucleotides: TGTGCCAGCAGCTTAGTTGGGGGGAAAGGAAACACCATATATTTT.

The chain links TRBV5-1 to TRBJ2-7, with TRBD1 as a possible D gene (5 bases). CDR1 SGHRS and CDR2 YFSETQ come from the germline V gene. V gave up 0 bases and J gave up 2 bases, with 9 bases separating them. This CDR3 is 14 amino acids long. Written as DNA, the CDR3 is TGCGCCAGCAGCTTGGAGGGGAAAGCCTACGAGCAGTACTTC. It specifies CASSLEGKAYEQYF.

DNA for the CDR3: TGTGCCAGCAAGGGGGCTTTGGCGGACACCATATATTTT. It specifies CASKGALADTIYF. V gene TRBV6-6 combines with J gene TRBJ1-3, with 7 bases aligning to TRBD1. V shed 7 bases, J shed 8 bases, and the junction held 8 bases outside the gene matches. This CDR3 region has 13 residues. The germline V gene has CDR1 MNHNY and CDR2 SVGAGI (reference sequence).

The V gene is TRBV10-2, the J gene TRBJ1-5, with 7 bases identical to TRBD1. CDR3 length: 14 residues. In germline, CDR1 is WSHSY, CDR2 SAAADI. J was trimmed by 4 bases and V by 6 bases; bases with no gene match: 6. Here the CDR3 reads CASSFRDSNQPQHF. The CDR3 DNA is TGCGCCAGCAGCTTCCGGGACAGTAATCAGCCCCAGCATTTT.

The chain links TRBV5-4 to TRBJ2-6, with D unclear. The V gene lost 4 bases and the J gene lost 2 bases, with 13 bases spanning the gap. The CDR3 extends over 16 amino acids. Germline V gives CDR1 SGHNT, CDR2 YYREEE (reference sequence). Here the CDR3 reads CASSLDLNTGANVLTF. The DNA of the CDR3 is TGTGCCAGCAGCCTCGATCTAAATACTGGGGCCAACGTCCTGACTTTC.

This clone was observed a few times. This chain's CDR3 is CAWENRDFLGNEQFF. The CDR3 DNA sequence: TGTGCCTGGGAAAACCGGGACTTCCTAGGTAATGAGCAGTTCTTC. J is TRBJ2-1 and V is TRBV30, with D possibly matching TRBD2 (6 bases). V lost 5 bases to trimming and J lost 7 bases, with 21 bases between them. CDR1 GTSNPN and CDR2 SVGIG come from the germline V gene (reference sequence). There are 15 residues in the CDR3. Drawing the rest from reference TRBV30 and TRBJ2-1, the complete variable domain is SQTIHQWPATLVQPVGSPLSLECTVEGTSNPNLYWYRQAAGRGLQLLFYSVGIGQISSEVPQNLSASRPQDRQFILSSKKLLLSDSGFYLCAWENRDFLGNEQFFGPGTRLTVL.

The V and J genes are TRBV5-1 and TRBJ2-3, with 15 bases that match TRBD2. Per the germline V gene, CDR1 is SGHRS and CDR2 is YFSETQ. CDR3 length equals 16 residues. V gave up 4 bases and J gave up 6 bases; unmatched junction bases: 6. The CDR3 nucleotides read TGCGCCAGCAGCGCGGGGACTAGCGGGGGGTATGATACGCAGTATTTT. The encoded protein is CASSAGTSGGYDTQYF.

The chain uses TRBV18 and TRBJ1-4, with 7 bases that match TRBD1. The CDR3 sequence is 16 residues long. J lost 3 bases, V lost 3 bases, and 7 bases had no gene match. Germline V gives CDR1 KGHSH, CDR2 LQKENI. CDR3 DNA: TGTGCCAGCTCACCCATTAGCAGGGGGGCTAATGAAAAACTGTTTTTT. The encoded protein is CASSPISRGANEKLFF.

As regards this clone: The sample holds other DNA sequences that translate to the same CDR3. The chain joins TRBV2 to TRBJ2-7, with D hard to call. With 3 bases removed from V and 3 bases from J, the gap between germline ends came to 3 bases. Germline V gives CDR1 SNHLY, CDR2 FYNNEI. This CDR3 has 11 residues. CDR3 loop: CASSDNYEQYF. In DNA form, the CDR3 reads TGTGCCAGCAGTGATAACTACGAGCAGTACTTC.

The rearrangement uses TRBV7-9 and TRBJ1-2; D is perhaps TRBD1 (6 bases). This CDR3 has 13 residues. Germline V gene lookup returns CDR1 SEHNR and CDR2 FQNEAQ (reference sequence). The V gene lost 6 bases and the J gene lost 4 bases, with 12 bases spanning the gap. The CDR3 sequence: CASSLQGSYGYTF. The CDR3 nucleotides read TGTGCCAGCAGTTTACAGGGTTCCTATGGCTACACCTTC.

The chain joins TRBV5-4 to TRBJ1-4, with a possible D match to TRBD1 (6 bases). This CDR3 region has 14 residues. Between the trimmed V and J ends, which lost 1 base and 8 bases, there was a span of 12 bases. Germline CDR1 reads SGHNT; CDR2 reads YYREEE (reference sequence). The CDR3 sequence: CASSLFWTEEKLFF. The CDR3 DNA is TGTGCCAGCAGCTTGTTTTGGACAGAGGAAAAACTGTTTTTT.

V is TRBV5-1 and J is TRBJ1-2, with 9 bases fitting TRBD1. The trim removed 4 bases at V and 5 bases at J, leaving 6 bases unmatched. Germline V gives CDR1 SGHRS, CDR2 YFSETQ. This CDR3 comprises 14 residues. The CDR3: CASSPRDRAYGYTF. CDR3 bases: TGCGCCAGCAGCCCGCGGGACAGGGCTTATGGCTACACCTTC.

Written as DNA, the CDR3 is TGTGCCAGCAGCCCCGGGACAGGGCCCTTCCACGAGCAGTACTTC. Its translation: CASSPGTGPFHEQYF. J is TRBJ2-7 and V is TRBV7-9, with 9 bases identical to TRBD1. Looked up from germline, CDR1 is SEHNR and CDR2 is FQNEAQ (reference sequence). This CDR3 comprises 15 residues. The V gene end was trimmed by 5 bases and the J gene end by 5 bases; junction bases not matched to a gene: 10.

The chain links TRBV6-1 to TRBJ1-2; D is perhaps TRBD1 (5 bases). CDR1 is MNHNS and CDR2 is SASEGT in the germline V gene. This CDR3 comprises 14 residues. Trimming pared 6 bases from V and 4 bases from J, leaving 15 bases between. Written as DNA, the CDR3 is TGTGCCAGCAGGTGGGCAGGGTTCGCCTATGGCTACACCTTC. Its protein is CASRWAGFAYGYTF.

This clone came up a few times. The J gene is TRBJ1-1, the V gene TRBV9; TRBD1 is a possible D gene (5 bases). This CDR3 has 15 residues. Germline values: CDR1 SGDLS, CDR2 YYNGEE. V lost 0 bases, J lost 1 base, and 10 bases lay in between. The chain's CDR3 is CASSVVAGPNTEAFF. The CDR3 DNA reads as TGTGCCAGCAGCGTAGTGGCAGGGCCGAACACTGAAGCTTTCTTT.

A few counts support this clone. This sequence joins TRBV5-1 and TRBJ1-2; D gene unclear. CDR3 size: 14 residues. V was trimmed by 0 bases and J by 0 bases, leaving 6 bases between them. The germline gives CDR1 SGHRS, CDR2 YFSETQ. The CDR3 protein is CASSLGDSNYGYTF. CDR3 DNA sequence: TGCGCCAGCAGCTTGGGAGATTCTAACTATGGCTACACCTTC.

CDR3 coding DNA: TGCAGCGTTGTTGGGACAGGGGTATCTGGGGCCAACGTCCTGACTTTC. Protein: CSVVGTGVSGANVLTF. V is TRBV29-1 and J is TRBJ2-6, with 10 bases aligning to TRBD1. The CDR3 has 16 residues. Trimming removed 4 bases from V and 1 base from J; junction bases left unmatched: 4. Germline-derived CDR1 and CDR2 are SQVTM and ANQGSEA.

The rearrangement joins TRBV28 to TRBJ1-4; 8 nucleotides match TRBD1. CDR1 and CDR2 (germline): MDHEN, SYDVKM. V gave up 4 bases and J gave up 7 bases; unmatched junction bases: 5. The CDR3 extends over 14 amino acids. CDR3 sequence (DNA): TGTGCCAGCAGTTCAACAGGGGGAGGTGAAAAACTGTTTTTT. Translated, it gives CASSSTGGGEKLFF.

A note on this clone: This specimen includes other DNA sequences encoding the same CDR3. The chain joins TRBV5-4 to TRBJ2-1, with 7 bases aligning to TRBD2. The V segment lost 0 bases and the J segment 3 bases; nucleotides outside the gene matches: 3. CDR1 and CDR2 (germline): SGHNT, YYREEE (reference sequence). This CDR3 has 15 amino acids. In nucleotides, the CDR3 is TGTGCCAGCAGCTTGGTGGGCGGGGGCTACAATGAGCAGTTCTTC. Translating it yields CASSLVGGGYNEQFF.

CDR3 nucleotide sequence: TGTGCCAGCAGTAGTACAAACACTGAAGCTTTCTTT. Its protein product is CASSSTNTEAFF. The V gene is TRBV6-1, the J gene TRBJ1-1, with D unresolved. Germline V CDR1 and CDR2: MNHNS, SASEGT. The CDR3 runs to 12 residues. V lost 5 bases and J 2 bases, leaving 6 bases between the germline ends.

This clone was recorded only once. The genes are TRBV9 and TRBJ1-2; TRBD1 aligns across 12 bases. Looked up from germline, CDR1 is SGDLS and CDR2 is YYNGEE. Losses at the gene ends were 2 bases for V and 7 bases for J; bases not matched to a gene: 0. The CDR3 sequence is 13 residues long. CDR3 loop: CASSVGQGAGYTF. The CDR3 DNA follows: TGTGCCAGCAGCGTGGGACAGGGGGCTGGCTACACCTTC.

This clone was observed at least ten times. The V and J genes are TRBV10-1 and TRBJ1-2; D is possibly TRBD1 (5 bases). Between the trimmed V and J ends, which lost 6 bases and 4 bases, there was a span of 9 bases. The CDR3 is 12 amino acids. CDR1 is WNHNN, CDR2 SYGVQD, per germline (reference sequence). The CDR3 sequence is CASRDNRYGYTF. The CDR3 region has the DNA TGCGCCAGCAGGGACAACCGCTATGGCTACACCTTC.

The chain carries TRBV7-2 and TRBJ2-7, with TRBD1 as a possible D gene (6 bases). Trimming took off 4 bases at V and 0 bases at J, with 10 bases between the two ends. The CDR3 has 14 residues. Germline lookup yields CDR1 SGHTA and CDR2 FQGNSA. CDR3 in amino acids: CASSYRESSYEQYF. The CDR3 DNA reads TGTGCCAGCAGCTACAGGGAGAGCTCCTACGAGCAGTACTTC.

The CDR3 DNA sequence: TGTGCCAGCAGTACCGGGACAGACAATCAGCCCCAGCATTTT. Translating it yields CASSTGTDNQPQHF. The rearrangement uses TRBV6-1 and TRBJ1-5, with 7 bases lining up with TRBD1. The CDR3 length is 14 residues. V gave up 5 bases and J gave up 3 bases; unmatched junction bases: 4. Germline lookup yields CDR1 MNHNS and CDR2 SASEGT.

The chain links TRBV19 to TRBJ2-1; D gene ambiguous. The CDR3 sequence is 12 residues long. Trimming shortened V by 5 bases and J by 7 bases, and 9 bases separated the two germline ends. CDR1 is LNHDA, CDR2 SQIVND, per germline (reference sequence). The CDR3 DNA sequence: TGTGCCAGTAGTTTCTCCGGGAATGAGCAGTTCTTC. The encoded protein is CASSFSGNEQFF.

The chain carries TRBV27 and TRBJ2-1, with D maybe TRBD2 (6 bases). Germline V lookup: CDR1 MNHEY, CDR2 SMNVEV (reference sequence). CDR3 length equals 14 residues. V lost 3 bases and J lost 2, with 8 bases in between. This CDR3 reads CASSFSGAYNEQFF. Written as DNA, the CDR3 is TGTGCCAGCAGTTTTAGCGGCGCCTACAATGAGCAGTTCTTC.

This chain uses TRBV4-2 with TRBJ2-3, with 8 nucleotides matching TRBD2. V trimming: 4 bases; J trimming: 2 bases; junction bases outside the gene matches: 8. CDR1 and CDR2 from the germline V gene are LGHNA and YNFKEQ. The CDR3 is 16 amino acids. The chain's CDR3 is CASSRNTGGLTDTQYF. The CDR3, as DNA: TGTGCCAGCAGCCGCAATACGGGGGGGCTCACAGATACGCAGTATTTT.